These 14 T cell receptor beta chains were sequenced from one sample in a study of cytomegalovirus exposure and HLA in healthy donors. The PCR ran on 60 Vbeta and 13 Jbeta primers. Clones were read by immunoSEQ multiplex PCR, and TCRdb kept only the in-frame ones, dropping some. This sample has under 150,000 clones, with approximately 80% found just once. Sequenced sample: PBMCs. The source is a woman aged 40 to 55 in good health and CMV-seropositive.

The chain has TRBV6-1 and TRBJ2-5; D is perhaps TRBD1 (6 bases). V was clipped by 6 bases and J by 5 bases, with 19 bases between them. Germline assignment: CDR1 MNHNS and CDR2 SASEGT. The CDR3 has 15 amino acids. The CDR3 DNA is TGTGCCAGCAGCCCTACAGGGTACCCTGGGGAGACCCAGTACTTC. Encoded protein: CASSPTGYPGETQYF.

CDR3 sequence reads: CATAFQLAGGPYEQYF. The CDR3 DNA reads TGTGCCACCGCCTTTCAACTAGCGGGAGGGCCTTACGAGCAGTACTTC. The V and J genes are TRBV15 and TRBJ2-7; 13 nucleotides line up with TRBD2. Unmatched junction bases numbered 11, after V lost 8 bases and J lost 4 bases. Germline V gene lookup returns CDR1 LNHNV and CDR2 YYDKDF (reference sequence). CDR3 length: 16 residues.

CDR3 region: CASSMYGNTQYF. As DNA, the CDR3 is TGTGCCAGTAGTATGTACGGGAATACGCAGTATTTT. The chain employs TRBV19 and TRBJ2-3; a possible D gene is TRBD2 (5 bases). Trimming took off 3 bases at V and 7 bases at J, with 8 bases between the two ends. Germline loops: CDR1 LNHDA, CDR2 SQIVND (reference sequence). The CDR3 totals 12 residues.

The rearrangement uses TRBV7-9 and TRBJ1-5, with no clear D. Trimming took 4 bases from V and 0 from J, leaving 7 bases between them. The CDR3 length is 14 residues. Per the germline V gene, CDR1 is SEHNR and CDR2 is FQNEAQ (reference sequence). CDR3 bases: TGTGCCAGCAGCTCAGTATATAGCAATCAGCCCCAGCATTTT. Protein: CASSSVYSNQPQHF. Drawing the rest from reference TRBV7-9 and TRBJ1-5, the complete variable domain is DTGVSQNPRHKITKRGQNVTFRCDPISEHNRLYWYRQTLGQGPEFLTYFQNEAQLEKSRLLSDRFSAERPKGSFSTLEIQRTEQGDSAMYLCASSSVYSNQPQHFGDGTRLSIL.

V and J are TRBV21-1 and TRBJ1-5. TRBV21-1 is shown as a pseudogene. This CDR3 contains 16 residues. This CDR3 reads CASSKVGGMGNQPQHF. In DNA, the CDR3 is TGTGCCAGCAGCAAAGTGGGAGGTATGGGCAATCAGCCCCAGCATTTT.

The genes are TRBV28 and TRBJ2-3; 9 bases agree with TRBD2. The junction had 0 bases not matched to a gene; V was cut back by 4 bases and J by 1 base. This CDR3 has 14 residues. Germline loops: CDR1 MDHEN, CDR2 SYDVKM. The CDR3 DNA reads TGTGCCAGCAGTTGGACTAGCGGCACAGATACGCAGTATTTT. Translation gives CASSWTSGTDTQYF.

CDR3 sequence (DNA): TGCGCCAGCACCCCGCAGGAGGGGTCCCAAGAAAACATTCAGTACTTC. It encodes CASTPQEGSQENIQYF. The rearrangement uses TRBV23-1 and TRBJ2-4; the D gene is possibly TRBD2 (6 bases). TRBV23-1 is reported as an ORF; its role is uncertain. Trimming shortened V by 7 bases and J by 5 bases, and 21 bases separated the two germline ends. The CDR3 contains 16 residues.

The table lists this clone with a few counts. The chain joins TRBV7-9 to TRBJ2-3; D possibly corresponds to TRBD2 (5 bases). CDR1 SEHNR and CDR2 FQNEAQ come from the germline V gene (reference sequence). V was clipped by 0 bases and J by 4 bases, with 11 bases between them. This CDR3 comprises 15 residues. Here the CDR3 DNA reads TGTGCCAGCAGCTTAGCCGTGTCCGGGGCAGATACGCAGTATTTT. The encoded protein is CASSLAVSGADTQYF. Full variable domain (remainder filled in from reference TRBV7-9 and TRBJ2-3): DTGVSQNPRHKITKRGQNVTFRCDPISEHNRLYWYRQTLGQGPEFLTYFQNEAQLEKSRLLSDRFSAERPKGSFSTLEIQRTEQGDSAMYLCASSLAVSGADTQYFGPGTRLTVL.

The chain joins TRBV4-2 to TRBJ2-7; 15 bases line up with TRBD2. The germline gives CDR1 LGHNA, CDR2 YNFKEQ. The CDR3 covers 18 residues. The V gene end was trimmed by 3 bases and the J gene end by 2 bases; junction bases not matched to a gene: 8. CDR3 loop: CASSHGGLAGGSAYEQYF. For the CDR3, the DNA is TGTGCCAGCAGCCACGGGGGACTAGCGGGAGGTTCCGCCTACGAGCAGTACTTC.

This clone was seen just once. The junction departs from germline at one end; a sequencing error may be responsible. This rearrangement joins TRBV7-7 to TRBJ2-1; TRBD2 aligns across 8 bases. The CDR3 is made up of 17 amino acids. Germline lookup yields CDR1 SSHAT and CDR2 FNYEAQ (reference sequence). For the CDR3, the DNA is TGTGCTAGCAGCTTAGGTAGTCTAAGCGGGAGTCGGGATGAGCAGTTCTTC. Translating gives CASSLGSLSGSRDEQFF.

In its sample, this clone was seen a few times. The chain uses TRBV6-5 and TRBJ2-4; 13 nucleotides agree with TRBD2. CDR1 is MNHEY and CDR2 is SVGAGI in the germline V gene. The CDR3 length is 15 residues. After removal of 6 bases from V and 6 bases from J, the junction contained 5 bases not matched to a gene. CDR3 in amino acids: CASRPGTSGINIQYF. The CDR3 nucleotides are TGTGCCAGCAGACCCGGGACTAGCGGGATAAACATTCAGTACTTC.

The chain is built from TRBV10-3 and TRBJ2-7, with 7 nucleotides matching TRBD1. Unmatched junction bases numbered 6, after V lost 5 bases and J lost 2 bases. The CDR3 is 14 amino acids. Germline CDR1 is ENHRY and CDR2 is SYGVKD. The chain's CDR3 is CAISMTGSAYEQYF. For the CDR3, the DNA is TGTGCCATCAGTATGACAGGGTCCGCCTACGAGCAGTACTTC.

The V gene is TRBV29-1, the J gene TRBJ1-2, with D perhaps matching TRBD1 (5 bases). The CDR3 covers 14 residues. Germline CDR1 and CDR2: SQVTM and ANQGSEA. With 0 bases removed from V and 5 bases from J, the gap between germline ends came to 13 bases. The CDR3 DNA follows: TGCAGCGTTGAAGATCCGGGACTGTTTTATGGCTACACCTTC. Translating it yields CSVEDPGLFYGYTF.

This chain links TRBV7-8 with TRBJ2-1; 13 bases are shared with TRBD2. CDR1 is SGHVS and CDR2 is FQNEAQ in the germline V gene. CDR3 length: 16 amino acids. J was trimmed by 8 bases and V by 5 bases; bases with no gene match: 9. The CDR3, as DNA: TGTGCCAGCAGCCCGGGACTAGCGGGACCTGGCGATGAGCAGTTCTTC. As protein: CASSPGLAGPGDEQFF. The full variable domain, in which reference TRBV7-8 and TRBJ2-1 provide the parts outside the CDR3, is GAGVSQSPRYKVAKRGQDVALRCDPISGHVSLFWYQQALGQGPEFLTYFQNEAQLDKSGLPSDRFFAERPEGSVSTLKIQRTQQEDSAVYLCASSPGLAGPGDEQFFGPGTRLTVL.